The source of this T cell receptor (beta chain) is a study of blood T cell repertoires in COVID-19. Turning to the study itself: T cells, B-cell-depleted T cells, or PBMCs provided the cDNA or gDNA that served as material.

Study members were between about 18 and 95 years old and lived in 20 to 30 US regions. Cohorts were based on clinical histories the participants reported. Profiled with immunoSEQ multiplex PCR; TCRdb holds only in-frame clones, not every one. Among 250,000 to 300,000 clones listed, 75% to 95% were seen once. Specimen: PBMCs or T cells enriched from blood (not recorded which). The clonotype was recovered from a woman between 25 and 40 years old who had recovered from COVID-19.

CDR3 nucleotides: TGTGCCAGCGGTTCGGGCTACACCTTC. It codes for CASGSGYTF. The rearrangement uses TRBV28 and TRBJ1-2; D is undetermined. Between the trimmed V and J ends, which lost 8 bases and 8 bases, there was a span of 6 bases. Per the germline V gene, CDR1 is MDHEN and CDR2 is SYDVKM. The CDR3 extends over 9 amino acids.